One TCR beta chain is described in this entry. Its antigen is undetermined. This entry belongs to a study of T cells in localized non-small cell lung cancer. Study-wide points: Heterogeneity is still possible, as just one tumor region was sequenced. Adjacent lung was found to contain a median approximately 52 of the top 100 tumor clones.

Germline V lookup: CDR1 KGHSH, CDR2 LQKENI. After removal of 2 bases from V and 3 bases from J, the junction contained 0 bases not matched to a gene. CDR3 length equals 13 residues. Assay: immunoSEQ multiplex PCR; the TCRdb copy retains only in-frame clones and omits some. Here the sample spans around 20,000 clones, around 93% being singletons. This rearrangement joins TRBV18 to TRBJ1-2, with 7 bases that match TRBD1. This clonotype was obtained from a woman aged 35-70 years with stage I lung adenocarcinoma. Sequences were derived from peripheral blood, sampled before any cancer treatment. The CDR3 here is CASSPGTDYGYTF. CDR3 bases: TGTGCCAGCTCACCAGGGACAGACTATGGCTACACCTTC.